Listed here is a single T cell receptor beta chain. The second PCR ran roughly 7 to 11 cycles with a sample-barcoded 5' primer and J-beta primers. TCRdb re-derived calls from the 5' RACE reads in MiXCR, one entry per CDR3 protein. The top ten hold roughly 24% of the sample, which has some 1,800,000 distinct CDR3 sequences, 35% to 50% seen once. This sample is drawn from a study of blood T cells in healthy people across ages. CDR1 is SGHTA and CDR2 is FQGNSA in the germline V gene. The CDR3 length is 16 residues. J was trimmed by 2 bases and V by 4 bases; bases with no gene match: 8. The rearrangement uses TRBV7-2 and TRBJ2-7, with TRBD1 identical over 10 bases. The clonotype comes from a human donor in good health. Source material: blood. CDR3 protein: CASSSREGQGTYEQYF. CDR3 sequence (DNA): TGTGCCAGCAGCTCCCGAGAGGGACAGGGGACCTACGAGCAGTACTTC.